The 5 T cell receptor beta chains reported below all come from one sample, sequenced in a study of shared clonotypes between healthy human individuals. The data were produced by immunoSEQ multiplex PCR, yet TCRdb's version contains in-frame clones alone and is incomplete. The table lists over a million clones, about 74% of them singletons, with 1.5% in the top ten. Sample: memory CD4+ T cells sorted from blood. As to subset: CD45RA-negative fraction. The source of these receptors is a man younger than 30 in good health.

The chain carries TRBV9 and TRBJ2-7, with D uncertain. This CDR3 spans 14 amino acids. Germline CDR1 and CDR2: SGDLS and YYNGEE. Deletions cut 5 bases from V and 2 bases from J, with 14 bases between. The CDR3 region is CASSLNGDAYEQYF. The CDR3 region has the DNA TGTGCCAGCAGTCTGAATGGAGATGCCTACGAGCAGTACTTC.

The genes are TRBV7-2 and TRBJ2-2, with TRBD2 matching over 10 bases. CDR1 and CDR2 from the germline V gene are SGHTA and FQGNSA. There are 16 residues in the CDR3. Unmatched junction bases numbered 8, after V lost 2 bases and J lost 8 bases. Here the CDR3 DNA reads TGTGCCAGCAGCTTAATTCCGGCTAGCGGGAGTGGGGAGCTGTTTTTT. It encodes CASSLIPASGSGELFF. Full variable domain (outside the CDR3, taken from reference TRBV7-2 and TRBJ2-2): GAGVSQSPSNKVTEKGKDVELRCDPISGHTALYWYRQSLGQGLEFLIYFQGNSAPDKSGLPSDRFSAERTGGSVSTLTIQRTQQEDSAVYLCASSLIPASGSGELFFGEGSRLTVL.

The chain has TRBV4-1 and TRBJ2-5, with 12 bases fitting TRBD2. The CDR3 contains 15 residues. Germline values: CDR1 MGHRA, CDR2 YSYEKL. The V gene end was trimmed by 1 base and the J gene end by 5 bases; junction bases not matched to a gene: 2. DNA of the CDR3: TGCGCCAGCAGCCAAGTCGGACTAGCGGGGGAGACCCAGTACTTC. Translating it yields CASSQVGLAGETQYF.

This clone has ten or more counts. The rearrangement joins TRBV5-1 to TRBJ2-5, with D perhaps TRBD1 (5 bases). Trimming took off 0 bases at V and 5 bases at J, with 17 bases between the two ends. This CDR3 comprises 16 residues. Germline V lookup: CDR1 SGHRS, CDR2 YFSETQ. The CDR3 sequence: CASSLALGGRGETQYF. The CDR3 nucleotides are TGCGCCAGCAGCTTGGCCCTTGGCGGAAGGGGCGAGACCCAGTACTTC. The full variable domain, completed using reference TRBV5-1 and TRBJ2-5, is KAGVTQTPRYLIKTRGQQVTLSCSPISGHRSVSWYQQTPGQGLQFLFEYFSETQRNKGNFPGRFSGRQFSNSRSEMNVSTLELGDSALYLCASSLALGGRGETQYFGPGTRLLVL.

Comments on this clone: Compared with germline, one end of the junction differs, possibly owing to a read error. V is TRBV9 and J is TRBJ2-1; a possible D gene is TRBD2 (6 bases). Germline assignment: CDR1 SGDLS and CDR2 YYNGEE. This CDR3 region has 11 residues. Here the CDR3 reads CASSATGTQVF. The CDR3 nucleotides read TGTGCCAGCAGCGCCACCGGGACTCAGGTCTTC.